The rows below give T cell receptor beta chains drawn from one sample of a study of T cell repertoires in cytomegalovirus infection. TCRdb used MiXCR to reprocess the reads, holding one entry per CDR3 protein. The repertoire holds 130,000 or so distinct CDR3 sequences, with about 6.5% as singletons. Source material: PBMCs. Receptor source: a human donor in good health (CMV status not recorded). Some clones in this sample may be carry-over from other donors' samples. CDR3s include the opening cysteine and the closing phenylalanine or tryptophan. A D gene is named only where the DNA matches it firmly. Clone size is stated in some rows and not others, as once, few, many or a class when expanded.

d_call,v_call,j_call,clone_size,cdr3_nt,cdr3_aa
TRBD2,TRBV6-2/TRBV6-3,TRBJ2-7,many,TGTGCCACGCGCACCTCGGGACTAGCGGGGGCCTTCTACGAGCAGTACTTC,CATRTSGLAGAFYEQYF
.,TRBV12-3/TRBV12-4,TRBJ1-3,many,TGTGCCAGCAGTTTCTCCAGGGCCGGAAACACCATATATTTT,CASSFSRAGNTIYF
.,TRBV29-1,TRBJ2-7,few,TGCAGCGTTGAAGCCCGGGGCGGATCGGGCGAGCAGTACTTC,CSVEARGGSGEQYF
.,TRBV7-8,TRBJ1-5,many,TGTGCCAGCAGCTCGGCGGATTTTGGCAATCAGCCCCAGCATTTT,CASSSADFGNQPQHF
.,TRBV7-2,TRBJ2-5,.,TGTGCCAGCAGCTTACTATCGTACCAAGAGACCCAGTACTTC,CASSLLSYQETQYF
.,TRBV7-2,TRBJ2-1,many,TGTGCCAGCAGCCCGACCCAGAGGAGACTCAATGAGCAGTTCTTC,CASSPTQRRLNEQFF
.,TRBV28,TRBJ1-5,many,TGTGCCAGCAGTTTACCCTTACAGCTTTCCAATCAGCCCCAGCATTTT,CASSLPLQLSNQPQHF
TRBD1,TRBV19,TRBJ1-1,.,TGTGCCAGTAGTCTCGGGACAGGGCAGGACACTGAAGCTTTCTTT,CASSLGTGQDTEAFF
.,TRBV28,TRBJ1-1,many,TGTGCCAGCAGTCCGAACAAGTGGACTGAAGCTTTCTTT,CASSPNKWTEAFF
.,TRBV29-1,TRBJ1-2,few,TGCAGCGTTTTTGACAACAACAGGGTAGGAGGCTACACCTTC,CSVFDNNRVGGYTF
.,TRBV20-1,TRBJ2-7,.,TGCAGTGCTAGTGACCGCCGGGGCGCTACCTACGAGCAGTACTTC,CSASDRRGATYEQYF
.,TRBV7-8,TRBJ2-3,many,TGTGCCAGCAGCTTAGCGTGGAGCGGAAGCACAGATACGCAGTATTTT,CASSLAWSGSTDTQYF
.,TRBV7-3,TRBJ2-7,many,TGTGCCAGCAGCTTAACCCGGACACACTTAAGCGAGCAGTACTTC,CASSLTRTHLSEQYF
.,TRBV7-8,TRBJ1-1,many,TGTGCCAGCAGCCAACACAGAGGAGTAAACACTGAAGCTTTCTTT,CASSQHRGVNTEAFF
TRBD2,TRBV7-3,TRBJ2-5,many,TGTGCCAGCAGCTTATGGGGTCTAGCGGGGGGGTTGGAGACCCAGTACTTC,CASSLWGLAGGLETQYF
.,TRBV7-9,TRBJ1-4,.,TGTGCCAGCAGCCGGGAGATCGACGGTGAAAAACTGTTTTTT,CASSREIDGEKLFF
TRBD2,TRBV7-2,TRBJ2-5,many,TGTGCCAGCAGCTTACTGGTTACTAGCGGGGGAGAGACCCAGTACTTC,CASSLLVTSGGETQYF
.,TRBV7-8,TRBJ2-7,many,TGTGCCAGCAGCCCCAGTGTGCCCTACGAGCAGTACTTC,CASSPSVPYEQYF
.,TRBV6-4,TRBJ1-6,.,TGTGCCAGCAGTGAGGTAGGAGGACAAGCACATTCACCCCTCCACTTT,CASSEVGGQAHSPLHF
TRBD1,TRBV6-2/TRBV6-3,TRBJ1-5,few,TGTGCCAGCAGACTTACAGGGGGATTCGGCAATCAGCCCCAGCATTTT,CASRLTGGFGNQPQHF
TRBD1,TRBV20-1,TRBJ2-7,.,TGCAGTGCTAGGACAGGGTGGGACGAGCAGTACTTC,CSARTGWDEQYF
.,TRBV7-2,TRBJ2-7,many,TGTGCCAGCAGCTTAGCGCCACTAATTGGGGGGGCCAATCAGTACGAGCAGTACTTC,CASSLAPLIGGANQYEQYF
.,TRBV7-2,TRBJ2-3,many,TGTGCCAGCAGCCTCAGATGGTTGGGGGTGGGAGATACGCAGTATTTT,CASSLRWLGVGDTQYF
TRBD1,TRBV29-1,TRBJ1-2,.,TGCAGCGTTGGGGACAGGGGGAGGAACTATGGCTACACCTTC,CSVGDRGRNYGYTF
.,TRBV29-1,TRBJ1-1,few,TGCAGCGTTGCGGGTCATAGGCGGAGCCGCATGAACACTGAAGCTTTCTTT,CSVAGHRRSRMNTEAFF
.,TRBV12-3/TRBV12-4,TRBJ1-2,.,TGTGCCAGCAGTTTGGTGGCAGGCTCGATTGGCTACACCTTC,CASSLVAGSIGYTF
.,TRBV7-2,TRBJ2-3,few,TGTGCCAGCAGCGGAGAGGCCGCAGATACGCAGTATTTT,CASSGEAADTQYF
TRBD1,TRBV19,TRBJ1-1,many,TGTGCCAGTACCCTTGACAGGGTCACTGAAGCTTTCTTT,CASTLDRVTEAFF